Shown below are 16 T cell receptor beta chains from a single sample sequenced in a study of cytomegalovirus exposure and HLA in healthy donors. PCR used 60 Vbeta primers and 13 Jbeta primers. The protocol was immunoSEQ multiplex PCR, while the TCRdb copy is restricted to in-frame clones and leaves out a portion. This table has around 140,000 clones, 77% appearing once. The sequencing sample was made of PBMCs. The source of these receptors is a woman aged 60-75 years in good health and CMV-seronegative.

The rearrangement links TRBV27 to TRBJ1-2; TRBD1 matches 7 bases. Trimming cost V 6 bases and J 4 bases; bases outside gene matches: 5. The CDR3 covers 13 residues. Looked up from germline, CDR1 is MNHEY and CDR2 is SMNVEV (reference sequence). The DNA of the CDR3 is TGTGCCAGCAGGACAGGGTTAGGCTATGGCTACACCTTC. Translated, it gives CASRTGLGYGYTF.

V and J are TRBV29-1 and TRBJ2-1; no definite D call. V gave up 3 bases and J gave up 2 bases, with 11 bases separating them. The CDR3 covers 14 residues. In germline, CDR1 is SQVTM, CDR2 ANQGSEA. As DNA, the CDR3 is TGCAGCGTTGATCTGGCGGCCACCTACAATGAGCAGTTCTTC. Protein sequence: CSVDLAATYNEQFF.

The chain is built from TRBV11-2 and TRBJ2-7; TRBD1 matches at 9 bases. CDR3 length equals 17 residues. Germline V gene lookup returns CDR1 SGHAT and CDR2 FQNNGV. V trimming: 2 bases; J trimming: 3 bases; junction bases outside the gene matches: 11. The CDR3 reads CASSLRVGQGILYEQYF. Written as DNA, the CDR3 is TGTGCCAGCAGCTTACGGGTTGGACAGGGGATCCTCTACGAGCAGTACTTC.

The genes are TRBV7-3 and TRBJ2-1, with 11 bases matching TRBD2. CDR1 and CDR2 from the germline V gene are SGHTA and FQGTGA. With 2 bases clipped from V and 3 bases from J, the junction kept 3 bases outside the gene matches. The CDR3 is 16 amino acids. CDR3 protein: CASSLLAGGLYNEQFF. CDR3 nucleotides: TGTGCCAGCAGCTTACTAGCGGGGGGTCTCTACAATGAGCAGTTCTTC.

In this sample, this clone turned up a few times. The chain joins TRBV29-1 to TRBJ2-5, with 10 bases aligning to TRBD1. In germline, CDR1 is SQVTM, CDR2 ANQGSEA. CDR3 length: 15 residues. V lost 7 bases and J lost 2; bases outside the gene matches: 10. This CDR3 is CSAYNPGQGQETQYF. The CDR3, as DNA: TGCAGCGCGTATAATCCGGGACAGGGGCAAGAGACCCAGTACTTC.

Regarding this clone: The sample holds other DNA sequences that translate to the same CDR3. The rearrangement uses TRBV6-1 and TRBJ1-1, with D possibly TRBD1 on 5 matching bases. V lost 1 base to trimming and J lost 3 bases, with 12 bases between them. CDR3 length: 15 amino acids. Looked up from germline, CDR1 is MNHNS and CDR2 is SASEGT. The CDR3 DNA follows: TGTGCCAGCAGTGAAGGCGGAGCGGGGGACACTGAAGCTTTCTTT. It specifies CASSEGGAGDTEAFF.

The chain combines TRBV5-1 with TRBJ2-3, with D possibly being TRBD2 (6 bases). The CDR3 covers 15 residues. Per germline, CDR1 SGHRS and CDR2 YFSETQ. V was clipped by 6 bases and J by 0 bases, with 14 bases between them. The CDR3 region is CASTVSGTSTDTQYF. The CDR3 DNA reads as TGCGCCAGCACTGTTTCGGGGACTAGCACAGATACGCAGTATTTT.

The gene calls are TRBV6-1 and TRBJ2-7; possible D gene TRBD1, 5 bases. The CDR3 extends over 17 amino acids. Germline CDR1 and CDR2: MNHNS and SASEGT. The V end lost 3 bases, the J end lost 2 bases, and 20 bases lay between the germline ends. In DNA form, the CDR3 reads TGTGCCAGCAGTGACGGTATGCCCGGCCAGGGCACCTACGAGCAGTACTTC. Encoded protein: CASSDGMPGQGTYEQYF.

CDR3 sequence reads: CASSFGRGFGYTF. In nucleotides, the CDR3 is TGTGCCAGCAGCTTTGGGAGGGGCTTTGGCTACACCTTC. The chain is built from TRBV5-6 and TRBJ1-2, with D maybe TRBD1 (5 bases). CDR1 SGHDT and CDR2 YYEEEE come from the germline V gene. This CDR3 region has 13 residues. Trimming cost V 2 bases and J 7 bases, with 12 bases left between them.

The chain uses TRBV7-9 and TRBJ2-3; D might be TRBD2 (5 bases). The V gene lost 4 bases and the J gene lost 6 bases, with 11 bases spanning the gap. Germline V gives CDR1 SEHNR, CDR2 FQNEAQ (reference sequence). The CDR3 is made up of 13 amino acids. The CDR3 protein is CASSSRGPDTQYF. The DNA of the CDR3 is TGTGCCAGCAGCTCAAGAGGGCCCGATACGCAGTATTTT.

The rearrangement uses TRBV5-1 and TRBJ1-4, with D perhaps TRBD1 (5 bases). Germline-derived CDR1 and CDR2 are SGHRS and YFSETQ. The ends were cut back, 1 base at V and 3 bases at J, with 10 bases in the middle. The CDR3 loop spans 15 amino acids. For the CDR3, the DNA is TGCGCCAGCAGCTTGAGGGGCGTTGCTAATGAAAAACTGTTTTTT. As protein: CASSLRGVANEKLFF.

The genes are TRBV5-6 and TRBJ2-5; D is possibly TRBD1 (5 bases). The CDR3 loop spans 13 amino acids. Germline V gene lookup returns CDR1 SGHDT and CDR2 YYEEEE. Trimming pared 2 bases from V and 6 bases from J, leaving 11 bases between. The CDR3 bases are TGTGCCAGCAGCTTAAGGGGCCCGAAGACCCAGTACTTC. This codes for CASSLRGPKTQYF.

The CDR3 nucleotides are TGTGCCACCAGCAGAGGGAGCGGCAATGAGCAGTTCTTC. Translating gives CATSRGSGNEQFF. V gene TRBV15 combines with J gene TRBJ2-1, with a weak D call TRBD2 (5 bases). The germline V gene encodes CDR1 LNHNV and CDR2 YYDKDF (reference sequence). The CDR3 has 13 amino acids. The germline V and J ends were trimmed by 1 base and 6 bases, with 7 bases remaining between them.

This clone was counted only a few times. The chain joins TRBV6-6 to TRBJ2-2, with D tentatively TRBD1 (6 bases). The germline V and J ends were trimmed by 5 bases and 5 bases, with 15 bases remaining between them. Looked up from germline, CDR1 is MNHNY and CDR2 is SVGAGI (reference sequence). The CDR3 sequence is 15 residues long. The CDR3 DNA sequence: TGTGCCAGCAGTGACCGGGACAAGGGAACCGGGGAGCTGTTTTTT. As protein: CASSDRDKGTGELFF.

This clone was counted once. V is TRBV20-1 and J is TRBJ2-7; unclear D gene. From germline, CDR1 is DFQATT and CDR2 SNEGSKA (reference sequence). V was cut by 5 bases and J by 0 bases, with 5 bases left in between. The length of the CDR3 is 11 residues. The CDR3 region has the DNA TGCAGTGCTTATCCCTCCTACGAGCAGTACTTC. It translates to CSAYPSYEQYF.

This sequence joins TRBV2 and TRBJ1-6; possible D gene TRBD1, 5 bases. The CDR3 consists of 16 residues. V was cut by 4 bases and J by 0 bases, with 10 bases left in between. Germline loops: CDR1 SNHLY, CDR2 FYNNEI. In DNA form, the CDR3 reads TGTGCCAGCAGTGCCGGGGGGAGCTCCTATAATTCACCCCTCCACTTT. This encodes CASSAGGSSYNSPLHF.